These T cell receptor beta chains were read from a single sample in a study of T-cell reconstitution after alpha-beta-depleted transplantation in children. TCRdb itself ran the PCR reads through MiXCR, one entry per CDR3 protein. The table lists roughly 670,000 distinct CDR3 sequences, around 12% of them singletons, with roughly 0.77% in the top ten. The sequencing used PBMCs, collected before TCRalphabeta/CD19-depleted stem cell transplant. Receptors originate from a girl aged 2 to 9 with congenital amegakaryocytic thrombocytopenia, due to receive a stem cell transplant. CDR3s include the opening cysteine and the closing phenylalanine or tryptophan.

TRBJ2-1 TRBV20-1 CSARDKGLARPEQFF
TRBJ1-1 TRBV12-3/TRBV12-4 CASSLDRGNTEAFF
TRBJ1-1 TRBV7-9 CASSLGTVTEAFF
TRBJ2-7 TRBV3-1 CASSQERGLAYEQYF
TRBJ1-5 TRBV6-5 CASSWRGTSQPQHF
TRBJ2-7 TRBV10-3 CAISGGTSGRHEQYF
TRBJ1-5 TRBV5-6 CASSRHRVQPQHF
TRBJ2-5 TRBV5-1 CASSLTTVPVETQYF
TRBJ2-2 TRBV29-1 CSVEDQAAGELFF
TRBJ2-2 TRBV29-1 CSVEGGGGELFF
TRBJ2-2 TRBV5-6 CASSLGANAGELFF